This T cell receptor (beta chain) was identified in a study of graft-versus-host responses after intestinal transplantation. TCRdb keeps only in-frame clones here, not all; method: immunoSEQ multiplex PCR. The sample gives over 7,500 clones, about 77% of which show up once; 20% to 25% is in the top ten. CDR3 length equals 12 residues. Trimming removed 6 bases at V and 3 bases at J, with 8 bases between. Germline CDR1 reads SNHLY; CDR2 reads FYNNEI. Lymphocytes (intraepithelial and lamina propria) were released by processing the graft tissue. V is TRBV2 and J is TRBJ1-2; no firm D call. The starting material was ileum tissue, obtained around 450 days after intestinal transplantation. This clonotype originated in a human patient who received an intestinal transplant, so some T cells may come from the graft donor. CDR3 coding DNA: TGTGCCAGCAGGCAGGAGGACTATGGCTACACCTTC. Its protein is CASRQEDYGYTF.